The T cell receptor beta chain described here comes from a study of control samples from healthy donors and cancer patients. TCRdb's table, derived via immunoSEQ multiplex PCR, lists solely in-frame clones and lacks some. The table lists 100,000 to 150,000 clones, about 93% of them singletons. V was clipped by 0 bases and J by 7 bases, with 10 bases between them. CDR3 length: 14 amino acids. CDR1 is SGDLS, CDR2 YYNGEE, per germline. Sequences were obtained from blood. This TCR was sampled from a man between 35 and 55 years old in good health. The J gene is TRBJ2-2, the V gene TRBV9; the D is unclear. The CDR3 coding sequence is TGTGCCAGCAGCGTAGAAGTAGAAGGCGGGGAGCTGTTTTTT. Translation: CASSVEVEGGELFF.